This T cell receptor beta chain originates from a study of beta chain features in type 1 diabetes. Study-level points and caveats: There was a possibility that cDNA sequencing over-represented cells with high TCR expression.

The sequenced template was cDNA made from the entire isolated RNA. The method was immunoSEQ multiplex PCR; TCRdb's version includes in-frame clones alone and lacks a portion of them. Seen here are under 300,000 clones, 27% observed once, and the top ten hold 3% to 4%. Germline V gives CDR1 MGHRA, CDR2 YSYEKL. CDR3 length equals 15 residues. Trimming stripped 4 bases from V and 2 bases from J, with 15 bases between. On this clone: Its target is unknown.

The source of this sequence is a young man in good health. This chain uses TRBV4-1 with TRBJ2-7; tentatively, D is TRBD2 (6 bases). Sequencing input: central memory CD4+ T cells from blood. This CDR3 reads CASSLSLSGTYEQYF. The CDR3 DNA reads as TGCGCCAGCAGCCTATCTCTTAGCGGAACCTACGAGCAGTACTTC.